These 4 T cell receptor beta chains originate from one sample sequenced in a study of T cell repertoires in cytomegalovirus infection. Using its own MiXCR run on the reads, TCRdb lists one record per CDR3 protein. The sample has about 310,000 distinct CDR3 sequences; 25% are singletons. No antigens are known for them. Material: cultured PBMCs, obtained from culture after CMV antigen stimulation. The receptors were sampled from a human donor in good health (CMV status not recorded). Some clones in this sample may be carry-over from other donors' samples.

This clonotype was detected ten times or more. The CDR3 region has the DNA TGTGCCAGTAGTATAGAGCATCACGGACTAGCGAGAGAGACCCAGTACTTC. Translating gives CASSIEHHGLARETQYF. This chain connects TRBV19 to TRBJ2-5; TRBD2 agrees at 9 bases. The CDR3 totals 17 residues. The ends lost 0 bases at V and 4 bases at J; junction bases unmatched: 9. Germline CDR1 LNHDA, CDR2 SQIVND (reference sequence).

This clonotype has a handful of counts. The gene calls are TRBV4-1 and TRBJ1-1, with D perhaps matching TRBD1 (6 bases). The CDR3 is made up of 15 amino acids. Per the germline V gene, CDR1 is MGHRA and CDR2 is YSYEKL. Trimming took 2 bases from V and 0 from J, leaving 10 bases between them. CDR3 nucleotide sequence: TGCGCCAGCAGCCAAAATACAGGGATGAACACTGAAGCTTTCTTT. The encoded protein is CASSQNTGMNTEAFF.

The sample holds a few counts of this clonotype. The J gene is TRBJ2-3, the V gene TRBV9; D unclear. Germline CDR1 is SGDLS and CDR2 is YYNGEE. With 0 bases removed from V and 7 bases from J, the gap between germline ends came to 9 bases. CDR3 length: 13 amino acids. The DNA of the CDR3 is TGTGCCAGCAGCGTAGTAGCCGACAATACGCAGTATTTT. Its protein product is CASSVVADNTQYF.

CDR3 nucleotides: TGTGCCACCCTGGGGGACAGCTCAGATACGCAGTATTTT. Translation gives CATLGDSSDTQYF. V usage is TRBV27 and J usage is TRBJ2-3; the match to TRBD1 covers 7 bases. Looked up from germline, CDR1 is MNHEY and CDR2 is SMNVEV (reference sequence). This CDR3 contains 13 residues. J was trimmed by 4 bases and V by 10 bases; bases with no gene match: 8.